This T cell receptor beta chain was observed in a study of technical replicates of blood from several donors. This clone showed up just once. Produced via immunoSEQ multiplex PCR; TCRdb's table is partial and in-frame only. Of more than 65,000 clones listed, approximately 91% are singletons. This CDR3 spans 14 amino acids. The V end lost 3 bases, the J end lost 3 bases, and 12 bases lay between the germline ends. CDR1 and CDR2 (germline): LNHDA, SQIVND (reference sequence). The sequence derives from a human donor in good health. The chain uses TRBV19 and TRBJ2-7; tentatively, D is TRBD2 (5 bases). Sequencing was performed on T cells isolated from PBMCs. CDR3 in amino acids: CASSMGGRIYEQYF. The CDR3 bases are TGTGCCAGTAGTATGGGTGGGAGAATCTACGAGCAGTACTTC.